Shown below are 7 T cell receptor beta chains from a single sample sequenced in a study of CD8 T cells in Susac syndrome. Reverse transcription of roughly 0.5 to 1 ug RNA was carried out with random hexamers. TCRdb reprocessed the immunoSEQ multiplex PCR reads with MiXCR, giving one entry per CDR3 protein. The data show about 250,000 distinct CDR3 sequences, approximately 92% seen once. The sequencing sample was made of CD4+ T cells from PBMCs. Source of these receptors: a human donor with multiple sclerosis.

The CDR3 nucleotides read TGCAGCGCCGGAGGTGCTAGCGGGGGCCAAGAGACCCAGTACTTC. Translation gives CSAGGASGGQETQYF. The chain uses TRBV29-1 and TRBJ2-5; 10 bases agree with TRBD2. Germline V gene sequence: CDR1 SQVTM, CDR2 ANQGSEA. The V gene end was trimmed by 7 bases and the J gene end by 1 base; junction bases not matched to a gene: 9. The CDR3 is made up of 15 amino acids.

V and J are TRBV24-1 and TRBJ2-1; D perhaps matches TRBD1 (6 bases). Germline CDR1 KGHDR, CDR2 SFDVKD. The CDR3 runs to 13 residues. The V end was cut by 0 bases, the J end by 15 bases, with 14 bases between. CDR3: CATSDLSQGYLFF. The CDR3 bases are TGTGCCACCAGTGATTTGTCACAGGGTTATCTGTTCTTC.

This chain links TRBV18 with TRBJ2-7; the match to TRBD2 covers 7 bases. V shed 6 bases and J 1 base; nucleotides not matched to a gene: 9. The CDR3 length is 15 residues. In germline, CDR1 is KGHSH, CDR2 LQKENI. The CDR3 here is CASSRGGETSYEQYV. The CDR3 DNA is TGTGCCAGCTCGCGCGGGGGAGAGACGTCCTACGAGCAGTACGTC.

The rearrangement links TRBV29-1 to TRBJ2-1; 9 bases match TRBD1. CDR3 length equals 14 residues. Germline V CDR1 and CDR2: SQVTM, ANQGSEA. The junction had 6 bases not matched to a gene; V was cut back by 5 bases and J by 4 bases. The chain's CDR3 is CSVTPGQGYNEQFF. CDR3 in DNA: TGCAGCGTTACGCCGGGACAGGGATACAATGAGCAGTTCTTC.

CDR3 amino acids: CASSYSTVSYEQYV. The CDR3 bases are TGTGCCAGCAGTTACTCGACGGTGTCCTACGAGCAGTACGTC. The V and J genes are TRBV6-2 or TRBV6-3 and TRBJ2-7, with D unresolved. V was pared by 0 bases and J by 1 base, with 7 bases between. Per germline, CDR1 MNHEY and CDR2 SVGEGT. The CDR3 consists of 14 residues.

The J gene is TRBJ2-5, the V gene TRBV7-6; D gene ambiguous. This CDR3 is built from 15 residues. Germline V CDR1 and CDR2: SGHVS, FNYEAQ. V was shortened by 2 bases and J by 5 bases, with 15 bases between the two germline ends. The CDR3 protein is CASSLIRQIRETQYF. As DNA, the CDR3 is TGTGCCAGCAGCTTAATACGACAAATCAGGGAGACCCAGTACTTC.

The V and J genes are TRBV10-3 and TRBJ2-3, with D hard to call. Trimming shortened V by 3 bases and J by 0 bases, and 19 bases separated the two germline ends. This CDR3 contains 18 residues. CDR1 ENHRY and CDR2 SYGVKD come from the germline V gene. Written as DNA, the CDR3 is TGTGCCATCAGTGAAACCAGACCCGGTGGCCTAAGCACAGATACGCAGTATTTT. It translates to CAISETRPGGLSTDTQYF.